This TCR beta chain was recovered during a study of blood T cell repertoires in COVID-19. In germline, CDR1 is LNHNV, CDR2 YYDKDF (reference sequence). This CDR3 comprises 17 residues. With V trimmed by 1 base and J by 6 bases, 12 bases remained unmatched. Generated by immunoSEQ multiplex PCR, the TCRdb table keeps only in-frame clones and is missing some. Here the sample spans approximately 210,000 clones, around 87% being singletons. This TCR was sampled from a young man in a cohort exposed to, infected with or recovered from COVID-19 (not recorded which). The V gene is TRBV15, the J gene TRBJ1-5; 7 positions agree with TRBD1. Sequencing was carried out using PBMCs or T cells enriched from blood (not recorded which). The CDR3 nucleotides read TGTGCCACCAGCAGAGGCTCGAGGGCAGGGGGTGGTCAGCCCCAGCATTTT. It codes for CATSRGSRAGGGQPQHF.